The 15 T cell receptor beta chains below were found in one sample sequenced in a study of T cells in Graves' hyperthyroidism and ophthalmopathy. TCR beta CDR3 regions were amplified from RNA transcripts. In the first-round RT-PCR of the TCR CDR3, the HTBI primer set was used. TCRdb redid the calling of the multiplex PCR reads with MiXCR, one entry per CDR3 protein. The profile covers 750,000 to 900,000 distinct CDR3 sequences, with over 35% appearing a single time and about 9% taken by the ten largest. What was sequenced was blood. These receptors originate from a man between 18 and 29 years old with Graves' hyperthyroidism.

In this sample, this clonotype turned up many times. The genes are TRBV25-1 and TRBJ1-1, with D uncertain. CDR1 is MGHDK and CDR2 is SYGVNS in the germline V gene. CDR3 length: 12 amino acids. The ends were cut back, 0 bases at V and 6 bases at J, with 5 bases in the middle. In DNA, the CDR3 is TGTGCCAGCAGTGAATACGGGCCTGAAGCTTTCTTT. This codes for CASSEYGPEAFF. The full variable domain, with the rest looked up from reference TRBV25-1 and TRBJ1-1, is EADIYQTPRYLVIGTGKKITLECSQTMGHDKMYWYQQDPGMELHLIHYSYGVNSTEKGDLSSESTVSRIRTEHFPLTLESARPSHTSQYLCASSEYGPEAFFGQGTRLTVV.

The CDR3 DNA reads as TGCGCCAGCAGCCAGGAGGGACTAGCGGGATTCTACGAGCAGTACTTC. Amino acids: CASSQEGLAGFYEQYF. The V gene is TRBV4-1, the J gene TRBJ2-7, with TRBD2 matching 13 bases. V lost 3 bases, J lost 3 bases, and 5 bases stayed unmatched. Germline V gives CDR1 MGHRA, CDR2 YSYEKL. The CDR3 is 16 amino acids.

The chain links TRBV6-1 to TRBJ1-1; D possibly corresponds to TRBD1 (5 bases). Trimming cost V 8 bases and J 11 bases, with 15 bases left between them. The CDR3 has 11 residues. Germline V gene lookup returns CDR1 MNHNS and CDR2 SASEGT. This CDR3 is CASGGVGEAFF. In DNA form, the CDR3 reads TGTGCCAGCGGAGGGGTGGGGGAGGCTTTCTTT.

The sample holds many counts of this clonotype. The chain joins TRBV6-5 to TRBJ1-5; no definite D call. In germline, CDR1 is MNHEY, CDR2 SVGAGI. V was trimmed by 2 bases and J by 8 bases, leaving 13 bases between them. This CDR3 is built from 14 residues. CDR3 bases: TGTGCCAGCAGTTACAGGGCAGGCATAAAGCCCCAGCATTTT. Protein sequence: CASSYRAGIKPQHF.

The chain links TRBV4-2 to TRBJ1-3; the match to TRBD1 covers 7 bases. CDR1 is LGHNA, CDR2 YNFKEQ, per germline. The CDR3 totals 16 residues. Germline trimming cut 0 bases from V and 3 bases from J; bases unmatched to any gene: 5. The CDR3 bases are TGTGCCAGCAGCCAAGATGGCAGGGGGATTGGAAACACCATATATTTT. Amino acid sequence: CASSQDGRGIGNTIYF.

This clonotype was observed a handful of times. The chain has TRBV5-6 and TRBJ1-1; 10 nucleotides align to TRBD1. Germline values: CDR1 SGHDT, CDR2 YYEEEE. The CDR3 has 13 residues. With V trimmed by 3 bases and J by 7 bases, 3 bases remained unmatched. The DNA for the CDR3 is TGTGCCAGCAGCTCGAGGACAGGGGGTGAAGCTTTCTTT. Protein sequence: CASSSRTGGEAFF.

This chain uses TRBV10-3 with TRBJ2-7, with a possible D match to TRBD2 (5 bases). The CDR3 extends over 14 amino acids. The V gene lost 0 bases and the J gene lost 4 bases, with 10 bases spanning the gap. Germline-derived CDR1 and CDR2 are ENHRY and SYGVKD. DNA of the CDR3: TGTGCCATCAGTGAGTCGGGTAGCGAGTACGAGCAGTACTTC. This codes for CAISESGSEYEQYF.

The chain combines TRBV2 with TRBJ2-2; D possibly corresponds to TRBD2 (6 bases). The V and J ends lost 5 bases and 4 bases respectively, with 17 bases between them. Germline V gene lookup returns CDR1 SNHLY and CDR2 FYNNEI. The CDR3 spans 16 residues. The CDR3 sequence is CASSPRTGGSTGELFF. The CDR3 coding sequence is TGTGCCAGCAGTCCCCGCACAGGAGGGAGCACCGGGGAGCTGTTTTTT.

This clonotype has only one observation. The chain has TRBV10-3 and TRBJ2-7; 14 bases match TRBD2. The V segment lost 6 bases and the J segment 5 bases; nucleotides outside the gene matches: 6. CDR1 ENHRY and CDR2 SYGVKD come from the germline V gene. The CDR3 sequence is 15 residues long. DNA for the CDR3: TGTGCCATCAGGTCGACTAGCGGGAGGGCCCACGAGCAGTACTTC. Protein: CAIRSTSGRAHEQYF.

V usage is TRBV9 and J usage is TRBJ2-7; D possibly corresponds to TRBD1 (5 bases). Germline CDR1 reads SGDLS; CDR2 reads YYNGEE. The CDR3 spans 13 residues. V was shortened by 0 bases and J by 6 bases, with 10 bases between the two germline ends. CDR3 protein: CASSVGRASEQYF. In DNA, the CDR3 is TGTGCCAGCAGCGTAGGCAGGGCCTCCGAGCAGTACTTC.

This clonotype was counted ten times or more. The J gene is TRBJ2-7, the V gene TRBV2; D is unclear. The CDR3 length is 10 residues. Germline CDR1 and CDR2: SNHLY and FYNNEI. Trimming shortened V by 8 bases and J by 3 bases, and 5 bases separated the two germline ends. The CDR3: CASGHYEQYF. Here the CDR3 DNA reads TGTGCCAGCGGTCACTACGAGCAGTACTTC.

The chain joins TRBV7-6 to TRBJ1-3; D gene uncertain. From germline, CDR1 is SGHVS and CDR2 FNYEAQ. CDR3 length: 16 amino acids. V was shortened by 3 bases and J by 0 bases, with 12 bases between the two germline ends. This CDR3 is CASSFWRRASGNTIYF. The CDR3 DNA is TGTGCCAGCAGCTTCTGGCGCAGAGCCTCTGGAAACACCATATATTTT.

This clonotype was counted ten times or more. The chain recombines TRBV5-1 with TRBJ1-2; the D is unclear. In germline, CDR1 is SGHRS, CDR2 YFSETQ. Between the trimmed V and J ends, which lost 1 base and 1 base, there was a span of 5 bases. The CDR3 contains 13 residues. The chain's CDR3 is CASSLKVNYGYTF. As DNA, the CDR3 is TGCGCCAGCAGCTTGAAAGTTAACTATGGCTACACCTTC.

In its sample, this clonotype was seen once. This sequence joins TRBV25-1 and TRBJ1-5, with D possibly matching TRBD1 (5 bases). Trimming took off 9 bases at V and 5 bases at J, with 14 bases between the two ends. There are 13 residues in the CDR3. Germline CDR1 and CDR2: MGHDK and SYGVNS. The CDR3 here is CASSIGVYQPQHF. The CDR3 nucleotides read TGTGCCAGTAGTATAGGGGTCTATCAGCCCCAGCATTTT.

This clonotype appeared a few times. This rearrangement joins TRBV19 to TRBJ1-5, with a possible D match to TRBD1 (6 bases). Trimming took off 3 bases at V and 2 bases at J, with 11 bases between the two ends. Germline CDR1 reads LNHDA; CDR2 reads SQIVND (reference sequence). CDR3 length: 15 residues. The CDR3, as DNA: TGTGCCAGTAGTATCTCGGGGGCTCGCAATCAGCCCCAGCATTTT. Residues: CASSISGARNQPQHF.